The 14 T cell receptor beta chains in this list originate from one sample, sequenced in a study of CD8 T cells in Susac syndrome. Reverse transcription of about 0.45 to 1 ug RNA was performed with random hexamers. TCRdb recomputed calls from the immunoSEQ multiplex PCR reads with MiXCR, one row per CDR3 protein. The table has about 180,000 distinct CDR3 sequences, 85% to 95% seen once. The sequenced sample was CD4+ T cells from PBMCs. These receptors were obtained from a human donor with Susac syndrome.

This sequence joins TRBV5-4 and TRBJ2-7; 9 bases line up with TRBD1. The J segment lost 0 bases and the V segment lost 4 bases, leaving 8 bases of the junction unmatched. The CDR3 has 16 residues. Germline V gene sequence: CDR1 SGHNT, CDR2 YYREEE (reference sequence). In nucleotides, the CDR3 is TGTGCCAGCAGCCCCCCTCCGGGACAGGGCTCCTACGAGCAGTACTTC. Translation: CASSPPPGQGSYEQYF.

The chain recombines TRBV6-5 with TRBJ1-5, with 7 bases lining up with TRBD1. The CDR3 spans 13 residues. CDR1 and CDR2 (germline): MNHEY, SVGAGI. V was pared by 5 bases and J by 4 bases, with 2 bases of the junction left unmatched. For the CDR3, the DNA is TGTGCCAGCAGTACAGGGGCGAATCAGCCCCAGCATTTT. Translating it yields CASSTGANQPQHF.

J is TRBJ1-1 and V is TRBV4-1, with D tentatively TRBD1 (6 bases). CDR3 length equals 15 residues. The V end was cut by 3 bases, the J end by 2 bases, with 13 bases between. Germline V lookup: CDR1 MGHRA, CDR2 YSYEKL. The CDR3 protein is CASSQRDTRNTEAFF. The CDR3 DNA is TGCGCCAGCAGCCAGCGGGACACCCGTAACACTGAAGCTTTCTTT.

The chain employs TRBV29-1 and TRBJ2-5; the D call may be TRBD1 or TRBD2 (5 bases each). The CDR3 is made up of 12 amino acids. Looked up from germline, CDR1 is SQVTM and CDR2 is ANQGSEA. V was trimmed by 3 bases and J by 9 bases, leaving 14 bases between them. The chain's CDR3 is CSVDQGWESQYF. As DNA, the CDR3 is TGCAGCGTTGATCAGGGATGGGAGTCCCAGTACTTC.

The chain carries TRBV9 and TRBJ1-2; the match to TRBD1 covers 7 bases. The germline gives CDR1 SGDLS, CDR2 YYNGEE. The CDR3 sequence is 15 residues long. Trimming at V came to 0 bases and at J to 4 bases, leaving 6 bases not matched to a gene. The chain's CDR3 is CASSVAVQGGYGYTF. The DNA of the CDR3 is TGTGCCAGCAGCGTAGCGGTCCAGGGGGGCTATGGCTACACCTTC. Using reference TRBV9 and TRBJ1-2 for the parts outside the CDR3, the full variable domain is DSGVTQTPKHLITATGQRVTLRCSPRSGDLSVYWYQQSLDQGLQFLIQYYNGEERAKGNILERFSAQQFPDLHSELNLSSLELGDSALYFCASSVAVQGGYGYTFGSGTRLTVV.

In nucleotides, the CDR3 is TGCGCCAGCAAGGACAGGGGGAACACTGAAGCTTTCTTT. This gives the protein CASKDRGNTEAFF. The V call is TRBV4-1, the J call TRBJ1-1, with 9 bases aligning to TRBD1. Unmatched junction bases numbered 1, after V lost 7 bases and J lost 1 base. There are 13 residues in the CDR3. Germline lookup yields CDR1 MGHRA and CDR2 YSYEKL.

This clonotype was observed a single time. The rearrangement joins TRBV9 to TRBJ2-6; 9 bases agree with TRBD1. The V segment lost 3 bases and the J segment 0 bases; nucleotides outside the gene matches: 7. The CDR3 runs to 18 residues. The germline V gene has CDR1 SGDLS and CDR2 YYNGEE. The CDR3 here is CASSARDRVPSGANVLTF. The CDR3 nucleotides read TGTGCCAGCAGCGCCCGGGACAGGGTCCCCTCTGGGGCCAACGTCCTGACTTTC.

This chain links TRBV7-2 with TRBJ1-6; D might be TRBD1 (5 bases). CDR3 length: 15 residues. The germline CDR1 and CDR2 sequences are SGHTA and FQGNSA. V was cut by 2 bases and J by 10 bases, with 15 bases left in between. This CDR3 reads CASSLWSGEGSPLHF. The CDR3 DNA reads TGTGCCAGCAGCTTATGGTCGGGGGAAGGGTCACCCCTCCACTTT.

The chain carries TRBV27 and TRBJ1-5; D perhaps matches TRBD1 (6 bases). Trimming stripped 2 bases from V and 8 bases from J, with 10 bases between. The CDR3 runs to 13 residues. Looked up from germline, CDR1 is MNHEY and CDR2 is SMNVEV (reference sequence). CDR3 in DNA: TGTGCCAGCAGTTTAGAAAGGGGGAAGCCCCAGCATTTT. This encodes CASSLERGKPQHF.

The chain uses TRBV3-1 and TRBJ2-7; the D gene is possibly TRBD1 (6 bases). The ends were cut back, 3 bases at V and 10 bases at J, with 13 bases in the middle. This CDR3 comprises 12 residues. CDR1 and CDR2 from the germline V gene are LGHDT and YNNKEL (reference sequence). CDR3 sequence: CASSHSRGEQYF. The CDR3 bases are TGTGCCAGCAGCCATTCCAGGGGAGAACAGTACTTC.

The chain uses TRBV2 and TRBJ2-3; the D is unclear. V dropped 5 bases and J dropped 13 bases, with 16 bases sitting between them. Germline CDR1 SNHLY, CDR2 FYNNEI. This CDR3 is built from 12 residues. The CDR3 nucleotides read TGTGCCAGCAGTTTCCTATACCCCACAGAGTATTTT. Translation gives CASSFLYPTEYF.

In DNA form, the CDR3 reads TGCGCCAGCAGCACCGCCGGGACAGGGGAAAAACTGTTTTTT. Its translation: CASSTAGTGEKLFF. The rearrangement links TRBV5-1 to TRBJ1-4, with 9 positions matching TRBD1. Germline assignment: CDR1 SGHRS and CDR2 YFSETQ. Losses at the gene ends were 4 bases for V and 8 bases for J; bases not matched to a gene: 6. The CDR3 has 14 residues.

The chain combines TRBV7-9 with TRBJ1-6; TRBD1 might be the D (5 bases). Germline assignment: CDR1 SEHNR and CDR2 FQNEAQ (reference sequence). V was clipped by 7 bases and J by 10 bases, with 14 bases between them. This CDR3 has 13 residues. The CDR3 region has the DNA TGTGCCAGCACCCTTCAAGGGGAGTCACCCCTCCACTTT. This encodes CASTLQGESPLHF. The variable domain in full, with the rest retrieved from reference TRBV7-9 and TRBJ1-6, is DTGVSQNPRHKITKRGQNVTFRCDPISEHNRLYWYRQTLGQGPEFLTYFQNEAQLEKSRLLSDRFSAERPKGSFSTLEIQRTEQGDSAMYLCASTLQGESPLHFGNGTRLTVT.

The chain recombines TRBV18 with TRBJ2-7; 10 nucleotides align to TRBD1. This CDR3 comprises 15 residues. The V and J ends lost 2 bases and 4 bases, in that order; junction bases with no gene match: 5. Looked up from germline, CDR1 is KGHSH and CDR2 is LQKENI. The chain's CDR3 is CASSPGQGGSYEQYF. The CDR3, as DNA: TGTGCCAGCTCACCAGGACAGGGGGGAAGTTACGAGCAGTACTTC.